Below, one T cell receptor (beta chain) is given with its context. Antigen specificity is unknown. The data were produced by immunoSEQ multiplex PCR, yet TCRdb's version contains in-frame clones alone and is incomplete. The sample includes a few hundred thousand clones, around 90% of them seen just once. Per germline, CDR1 MNHEY and CDR2 SVGAGI. The CDR3 contains 16 residues. Trimming pared 2 bases from V and 1 base from J, leaving 14 bases between. The sample comes from a study of Ad26.COV2.S vaccination and SARS-CoV-2 variants. On the study more broadly: In the study, Ad26.COV2.S was injected intramuscularly once, or twice 56 days apart. Whole-study findings and limits: Marked by substantial breadth, spike-specific CD8+ and CD4+ T cell responses were reportedly seen after vaccination. Researchers reported similar non-spike TCR breadth in vaccine and placebo recipients.

Treatment: 19 received Ad26.COV2.S at low or high dose, single or two shots; about 5 received placebo; per-sample allocation not given. Each sample was drawn 63 days after the first injection (of vaccine or placebo). The donor was a Boston adult aged 18-55 years. The material sequenced was peripheral blood, taken in a trial of Ad26.COV2.S vaccine versus placebo. The J gene is TRBJ2-5, the V gene TRBV6-5, with D perhaps TRBD2 (6 bases). This sequence originates from a person aged 18 to 65 who received the Ad26.COV2.S COVID-19 vaccine or a placebo. CDR3 nucleotide sequence: TGTGCCAGCAGTTACGCTGTTCGGAGGGGCCAAGAGACCCAGTACTTC. Translated, it gives CASSYAVRRGQETQYF.